These 30 T cell receptor beta chains share one sample of origin, sequenced in a study of T-cell reconstitution after alpha-beta-depleted transplantation in children (dated by TCRdb to 2016 to 2017). The method behind the library was PCR. The data were produced on an Illumina HiSeq 2500. TCR library preparation used molecular barcoding, with unique molecular identifiers applied to normalize quantification of the TCRbeta repertoire. The raw public reads went through TCRdb reprocessing: fastp at Q25, MiXCR clone calling, in-frame beta chains kept. One record per CDR3 amino acid sequence lists the most common genes and DNA. For this sample there are 670,000 or so distinct CDR3 sequences; around 14% appear just once. Of the sample, 0.79% falls within the top ten clones. The meaning of the sample's treatment or condition label: allogeneic hematopoietic cell transplantation with graft depleted of TCRalphabeta T cells and CD19 B cells.

Sequencing was performed on PBMCs, taken before TCRalphabeta/CD19-depleted stem cell transplant. Receptors originate from a girl aged 2-10 years with congenital amegakaryocytic thrombocytopenia, due to receive a stem cell transplant.

The table lists this clonotype with many counts. The J gene is TRBJ1-5, the V gene TRBV6-2 or TRBV6-3; D is uncertain. Germline CDR1 reads MNHEY; CDR2 reads SVGEGT. This CDR3 has 14 amino acids. V lost 7 bases to trimming and J lost 7 bases, with 17 bases between them. Written as DNA, the CDR3 is TGTGCCAGCACCACCTCTAATCCCCTACAGCCCCAGCATTTT. The encoded protein is CASTTSNPLQPQHF.

This clonotype showed up many times. The chain has TRBV20-1 and TRBJ1-5, with unresolved D. V shed 1 base and J shed 1 base, with 5 bases lying between them. CDR1 and CDR2 from the germline V gene are DFQATT and SNEGSKA (reference sequence). The CDR3 totals 13 residues. As DNA, the CDR3 is TGCAGTGCTAGAGGGGGAAGCAATCAGCCCCAGCATTTT. Translated: CSARGGSNQPQHF.

The chain links TRBV20-1 to TRBJ2-4; weak D call: TRBD2 (6 bases). With 5 bases removed from V and 1 base from J, the gap between germline ends came to 12 bases. CDR3 length: 14 amino acids. Germline V CDR1 and CDR2: DFQATT, SNEGSKA (reference sequence). The CDR3 DNA follows: TGCAGTGCTTTCCAAGGAGGGGCCAAAAACATTCAGTACTTC. Encoded protein: CSAFQGGAKNIQYF.

This clonotype was seen at least ten times. The gene calls are TRBV20-1 and TRBJ2-3, with 7 bases fitting TRBD2. CDR3 length: 14 residues. Germline lookup yields CDR1 DFQATT and CDR2 SNEGSKA (reference sequence). V was clipped by 1 base and J by 7 bases; unmatched bases: 8. This CDR3 reads CSARVPKRDYTQYF. Here the CDR3 DNA reads TGCAGTGCTAGAGTACCCAAGCGGGATTATACGCAGTATTTT.

Regarding this clonotype: A much more abundant neighbour one base away suggests this may be a read error. This chain joins TRBV29-1 and TRBJ2-7, with 8 bases aligning to TRBD1. Germline V gene data show CDR1 as SQVTM and CDR2 as ANQGSEA. This CDR3 is built from 13 residues. The CDR3 DNA reads as TGCAGCGGCCGGACAGGGAGCTCCTACGAGCAGTCCTTC. Amino acid sequence: CSGRTGSSYEQSF.

The V and J genes are TRBV30 and TRBJ1-2, with 12 positions matching TRBD1. Germline CDR1 is GTSNPN and CDR2 is SVGIG (reference sequence). The V segment lost 2 bases and the J segment 8 bases; nucleotides outside the gene matches: 9. This CDR3 is built from 15 residues. CDR3 sequence reads: CAWSFSGTGGEGYTF. CDR3 DNA: TGTGCCTGGAGTTTTTCGGGGACAGGGGGCGAGGGCTACACCTTC.

This clonotype was detected many times. This rearrangement joins TRBV20-1 to TRBJ1-1; D perhaps matches TRBD1 (6 bases). The CDR3 has 15 residues. Germline-derived CDR1 and CDR2 are DFQATT and SNEGSKA (reference sequence). V lost 0 bases and J lost 4, with 15 bases in between. The CDR3 bases are TGCAGTGCTAGAGATCTTACAGGGTCGAGCACTGAAGCTTTCTTT. It encodes CSARDLTGSSTEAFF.

In its sample, this clonotype was seen many times. The V gene is TRBV20-1, the J gene TRBJ2-5; D call uncertain. V lost 0 bases and J lost 3, with 5 bases in between. This CDR3 has 12 amino acids. Per the germline V gene, CDR1 is DFQATT and CDR2 is SNEGSKA (reference sequence). In nucleotides, the CDR3 is TGCAGTGCTAGAGAGAAAGAAGAGACCCAGTACTTC. It encodes CSAREKEETQYF.

The V gene is TRBV28, the J gene TRBJ2-1; TRBD2 might be the D (5 bases). The CDR3 contains 12 residues. Germline V lookup: CDR1 MDHEN, CDR2 SYDVKM. V lost 7 bases to trimming and J lost 9 bases, with 13 bases between them. DNA of the CDR3: TGTGCCAGCAACATAGCGTCGAGTGAGCAGTTCTTC. Translating it yields CASNIASSEQFF.

The V call is TRBV20-1, the J call TRBJ2-1, with unresolved D. Deletions cut 1 base from V and 0 bases from J, with 10 bases between. This CDR3 has 15 amino acids. CDR1 and CDR2 from the germline V gene are DFQATT and SNEGSKA (reference sequence). Here the CDR3 DNA reads TGCAGTGCTAGAGTAATCAAGAGCTCCTACAATGAGCAGTTCTTC. As protein: CSARVIKSSYNEQFF.

This clonotype was counted many times. The rearrangement uses TRBV7-8 and TRBJ2-4; no clear D. The CDR3 loop spans 16 amino acids. Trimming took off 1 base at V and 0 bases at J, with 10 bases between the two ends. Looked up from germline, CDR1 is SGHVS and CDR2 is FQNEAQ. The CDR3 is CASSLGRIAAKNIQYF. Here the CDR3 DNA reads TGTGCCAGCAGCTTAGGACGAATCGCAGCCAAAAACATTCAGTACTTC.

This clonotype was seen a handful of times. The chain joins TRBV6-2 or TRBV6-3 to TRBJ2-1; 11 bases line up with TRBD2. The germline V gene has CDR1 MNHEY and CDR2 SVGEGT. V trimming: 5 bases; J trimming: 7 bases; junction bases outside the gene matches: 7. The CDR3 consists of 15 residues. DNA of the CDR3: TGTGCCAGCAGTAAACTAGCGGGAGTAGCAAATGAGCAGTTCTTC. Translation gives CASSKLAGVANEQFF.

The table lists this clonotype with many counts. The rearrangement links TRBV10-3 to TRBJ1-1; tentatively, D is TRBD1 (6 bases). From germline, CDR1 is ENHRY and CDR2 SYGVKD. V lost 4 bases to trimming and J lost 6 bases, with 9 bases between them. The CDR3 is 12 amino acids. The CDR3 is CAISGQAPEAFF. The CDR3 DNA reads TGTGCCATCAGTGGACAGGCCCCTGAAGCTTTCTTT.

The chain combines TRBV12-3 or TRBV12-4 with TRBJ2-1; 11 nucleotides agree with TRBD2. The CDR3 runs to 19 residues. The V gene end was trimmed by 8 bases and the J gene end by 0 bases; junction bases not matched to a gene: 15. The CDR3 reads CASGSMRLAGFSSYNEQFF. CDR3 in DNA: TGTGCCAGCGGTTCGATGAGACTAGCGGGGTTCAGCTCCTACAATGAGCAGTTCTTC.

This clonotype has a count of ten or more. The chain joins TRBV21-1 to TRBJ1-5; the table gives TRBD1 as D, unverified against the DNA. TRBV21-1 represents a pseudogene. The CDR3 consists of 13 residues. Written as DNA, the CDR3 is TGTGCCAGCCAAAGACAGGGTGGGCAGCCCCAGCATTTT. As protein: CASQRQGGQPQHF.

The J gene is TRBJ1-3, the V gene TRBV6-1; no clear D gene. The germline V gene encodes CDR1 MNHNS and CDR2 SASEGT. V gave up 7 bases and J gave up 3 bases, with 7 bases separating them. There are 12 residues in the CDR3. The CDR3 loop is CASTPSGNTIYF. CDR3 coding DNA: TGTGCCAGCACTCCCAGTGGAAACACCATATATTTT.

The table lists this clonotype with a few counts. The chain recombines TRBV20-1 with TRBJ2-7; 9 nucleotides align to TRBD2. With 6 bases clipped from V and 6 bases from J, the junction kept 9 bases outside the gene matches. The germline gives CDR1 DFQATT, CDR2 SNEGSKA (reference sequence). The CDR3 is 13 residues long. CDR3 residues: CSAGLGLALEQYF. The CDR3, as DNA: TGCAGTGCCGGACTGGGACTAGCTCTCGAGCAGTACTTC.

This clonotype was seen only a few times. V usage is TRBV7-9 and J usage is TRBJ2-6; TRBD2 might be the D (5 bases). V was pared by 10 bases and J by 0 bases, with 13 bases between. The CDR3 has 15 amino acids. The V gene's germline CDR1 is SEHNR and CDR2 FQNEAQ (reference sequence). CDR3 in amino acids: CAIGGFVSGANVLTF. DNA for the CDR3: TGTGCCATCGGCGGGTTCGTCTCTGGGGCCAACGTCCTGACTTTC.

This clonotype was observed at least ten times. The chain recombines TRBV5-1 with TRBJ1-1; no reliable D call. The CDR3 sequence is 13 residues long. The germline V and J ends were trimmed by 5 bases and 4 bases, with 12 bases remaining between them. Germline V gene lookup returns CDR1 SGHRS and CDR2 YFSETQ. The CDR3 reads CASSVRVGTEAFF. CDR3 coding DNA: TGCGCCAGCAGTGTTCGGGTCGGCACTGAAGCTTTCTTT. The entire variable domain, with the rest obtained from reference TRBV5-1 and TRBJ1-1, is as follows: KAGVTQTPRYLIKTRGQQVTLSCSPISGHRSVSWYQQTPGQGLQFLFEYFSETQRNKGNFPGRFSGRQFSNSRSEMNVSTLELGDSALYLCASSVRVGTEAFFGQGTRLTVV.

This clonotype was found a few times. The chain employs TRBV15 and TRBJ2-3; D is undetermined. The CDR3 loop spans 12 amino acids. Germline V CDR1 and CDR2: LNHNV, YYDKDF (reference sequence). The V and J ends lost 5 bases and 14 bases respectively, with 17 bases between them. As DNA, the CDR3 is TGTGCCACCAGCCCAGACTTCGGCCCTCTGTATTTT. It encodes CATSPDFGPLYF.

This clonotype was seen at least ten times. The J gene is TRBJ1-5, the V gene TRBV12-3 or TRBV12-4; a possible D gene is TRBD1 (6 bases). CDR3 length: 14 amino acids. V was pared by 6 bases and J by 1 base, with 10 bases between. In DNA form, the CDR3 reads TGTGCCAGCAGCCGACAGGAAAGCAATCAGCCCCAGCATTTT. Its protein product is CASSRQESNQPQHF.

This clonotype was detected a few times. The rearrangement links TRBV15 to TRBJ2-2, with D possibly matching TRBD2 (6 bases). Trimming left V 1 base short and J 6 bases short, with 15 bases between. Germline values: CDR1 LNHNV, CDR2 YYDKDF (reference sequence). The CDR3 has 16 amino acids. CDR3 loop: CATSRGGQGLSGELFF. The CDR3 DNA follows: TGTGCCACCAGCAGAGGGGGCCAGGGACTTTCCGGGGAGCTGTTTTTT.

This clonotype was counted between two and nine times. This chain links TRBV5-1 with TRBJ2-1; 8 nucleotides align to TRBD1. The germline CDR1 and CDR2 sequences are SGHRS and YFSETQ. The junction had 7 bases not matched to a gene; V was cut back by 2 bases and J by 9 bases. The CDR3 spans 14 residues. As DNA, the CDR3 is TGCGCCAGCAGCTTTGGACAGGGCTTCGTTGAGCAGTTCTTC. Protein sequence: CASSFGQGFVEQFF.

This clonotype was seen only a few times. The rearrangement uses TRBV12-3 or TRBV12-4 and TRBJ2-2; D is unresolved. The CDR3 covers 16 residues. Trimming took 5 bases from V and 4 from J, leaving 17 bases between them. CDR3 region: CASSPDTAVVTGELFF. Written as DNA, the CDR3 is TGTGCCAGCAGTCCTGACACCGCGGTAGTCACCGGGGAGCTGTTTTTT.

The CDR3 loop reads CASSVDQLNTGELFF. Here the CDR3 DNA reads TGTGCCAGCAGCGTAGATCAACTTAACACCGGGGAGCTGTTTTTT. The chain links TRBV9 to TRBJ2-2; D remains ambiguous. The CDR3 consists of 15 residues. V lost 0 bases, J lost 2 bases, and 8 bases lay in between. Germline loops: CDR1 SGDLS, CDR2 YYNGEE.

This chain connects TRBV3-1 to TRBJ2-7; D gene ambiguous. The ends were cut back, 4 bases at V and 9 bases at J, with 19 bases in the middle. Germline V gene sequence: CDR1 LGHDT, CDR2 YNNKEL (reference sequence). The CDR3 length is 14 residues. The CDR3: CASSLDPQYERQYF. The CDR3 DNA sequence: TGTGCCAGCAGCCTAGATCCACAGTACGAGCGGCAGTACTTC.

This clonotype has ten or more counts. V is TRBV20-1 and J is TRBJ2-1; D remains unclear. This CDR3 is 12 amino acids long. Germline-derived CDR1 and CDR2 are DFQATT and SNEGSKA (reference sequence). V was trimmed by 5 bases and J by 6 bases, leaving 11 bases between them. The CDR3 loop reads CSARSWGNEQFF. DNA for the CDR3: TGCAGTGCTCGGTCCTGGGGCAATGAGCAGTTCTTC.

The CDR3 protein is CASSLGGGIYEQYF. The CDR3 nucleotides are TGCGCCAGCAGCTTGGGGGGAGGGATCTACGAGCAGTACTTC. This sequence joins TRBV5-1 and TRBJ2-7; TRBD2 aligns across 7 bases. V lost 0 bases and J lost 3; bases outside the gene matches: 3. This CDR3 has 14 residues. The germline V gene encodes CDR1 SGHRS and CDR2 YFSETQ. Together with reference TRBV5-1 and TRBJ2-7, the CDR3 gives the full variable domain: KAGVTQTPRYLIKTRGQQVTLSCSPISGHRSVSWYQQTPGQGLQFLFEYFSETQRNKGNFPGRFSGRQFSNSRSEMNVSTLELGDSALYLCASSLGGGIYEQYFGPGTRLTVT.

The gene calls are TRBV30 and TRBJ1-1, with D possibly being TRBD1 (5 bases). Germline CDR1 and CDR2: GTSNPN and SVGIG (reference sequence). The CDR3 extends over 14 amino acids. Trimming shortened V by 0 bases and J by 5 bases, and 13 bases separated the two germline ends. CDR3 in amino acids: CAWSVPWGRTEAFF. In nucleotides, the CDR3 is TGTGCCTGGAGTGTTCCTTGGGGCCGGACTGAAGCTTTCTTT.

This clonotype was seen only a few times. As DNA, the CDR3 is TGCAGCGTTGAAATGCCCCTGGGACGTAACACCGGGGAGCTGTTTTTT. Translated, it gives CSVEMPLGRNTGELFF. The genes are TRBV29-1 and TRBJ2-2; D may correspond to TRBD1 or TRBD2 (5 bases each). The CDR3 sequence is 16 residues long. Trimming took off 2 bases at V and 2 bases at J, with 15 bases between the two ends. The germline gives CDR1 SQVTM, CDR2 ANQGSEA.